This T cell receptor beta chain was recorded in a study of patients and donors after allogeneic stem cell transplantation. TCRdb fed the RT-PCR reads into MiXCR, producing one record per CDR3 protein. The repertoire consists of about 960,000 distinct CDR3 sequences, with under 20% occurring once and the leading ten covering 5% to 7.5%. Only a few counts were recorded for this clonotype. This CDR3 is built from 15 residues. Germline CDR1 reads MNHNS; CDR2 reads SASEGT. Trimming stripped 0 bases from V and 9 bases from J, with 15 bases between. The chain employs TRBV6-1 and TRBJ1-5, with D possibly matching TRBD1 (5 bases). Sequenced input: blood, either unsorted or a sorted T cell fraction (not recorded which). The source of this sequence is a human donor who was either an allogeneic HSCT recipient or a stem cell or donor lymphocyte infusion donor (not recorded which). It is not recorded whose cells these are; they may come from a transplant donor. The DNA of the CDR3 is TGTGCCAGCAGTGAAGCAGGGCAGGGTGGGAGGCCCCAGCATTTT. As protein: CASSEAGQGGRPQHF.